This T cell receptor (beta chain) was identified in a study of somatic mutations in cytotoxic T cells in rheumatoid arthritis. General study results and limits: Within 8 of 65 patients, the single biggest CD8+ clone made up more than 20% of CD8+ cells.

V shed 8 bases and J shed 5 bases, with 24 bases lying between them. Germline V gene sequence: CDR1 MNHGY, CDR2 SVAAGI. This CDR3 has 16 amino acids. Original processing notes: Patient CD8+ clones exceeding 1% seldom corresponded to published virus-specific TCRB sequences. Here immunoSEQ multiplex PCR was the method, and the copy in TCRdb shows in-frame clones only, minus some. Clone size and V and J calls were adopted from that table, with D and trimming inferred from the DNA. In the table there are around 9,000 clones, 65% to 75% of which are singletons. Regarding this clone: The antigen is not known.

The clonotype comes from an adult with rheumatoid arthritis. The chain combines TRBV6-9 with TRBJ2-5, with D tentatively TRBD1 (8 bases). The sequencing sample was made of CD8+ T cells sorted from blood. The CDR3 nucleotides are TGTGCCAGCGGACTGGGCTCGACAGGGGAGGGTGAGACCCAGTACTTC. This translates into CASGLGSTGEGETQYF.